The source of this T cell receptor beta chain is a study of shared clonotypes between healthy human individuals. Produced via immunoSEQ multiplex PCR; TCRdb's table is partial and in-frame only. This sample yields around 690,000 clones, of which less than 95% are seen a single time; more than 30% belongs to the top ten. Germline CDR1 SEHNR, CDR2 FQNEAQ (reference sequence). The germline V and J ends were trimmed by 5 bases and 5 bases, with 18 bases remaining between them. CDR3 length: 16 residues. Sequencing used memory CD8+ T cells from PBMCs. The subset is: CD45RO+ cells pooled with CCR7-negative TemRA cells. This sequence joins TRBV7-9 and TRBJ1-4; weak D call: TRBD1 (5 bases). The TCR originated in a young man in good health. Some clones in this sample may be carry-over from other donors' samples. CDR3 coding DNA: TGTGCCAGCAGCGCTCTCCTTTCGGGACCCAATGAAAAACTGTTTTTT. This gives the protein CASSALLSGPNEKLFF.